These T cell receptor beta chains were read from a single sample in a study of PD-1 blockade in classical Hodgkin lymphoma. Profiling relied on immunoSEQ multiplex PCR, and the TCRdb table lists in-frame clones only, not all of them. The sample lists approximately 4,200 clones, about 91% occurring once. The specimen comprised CD4+ T cells from blood, sampled at baseline. The receptors were gathered from a human donor with classical Hodgkin lymphoma. Each CDR3 is given with its conserved first and last residue. The order of the fields is V gene, clone size, J gene, D gene, CDR3 protein, CDR3 DNA. The D gene is left open where the match is weak. Clone size is not always given. Where it is, it says once, few, many or a class for expanded clones.

TRBV5-1,NA,TRBJ2-5,NA,CASGGGAGKETQYF,TGCGCCAGCGGCGGCGGGGCGGGGAAAGAGACCCAGTACTTC
TRBV5-4,NA,TRBJ2-1,TRBD2,CASSSSGRAYNEQFF,TGTGCCAGCAGCTCGAGCGGGAGAGCCTACAATGAGCAGTTCTTC
TRBV7-2,NA,TRBJ2-1,TRBD2,CASSLRAGRSYNEQFF,TGTGCCAGCAGCTTAAGAGCGGGGCGCTCCTACAATGAGCAGTTCTTC
TRBV5-1,once,TRBJ2-3,NA,CASSLGSRGADTDTQYF,TGCGCCAGCAGCTTGGGCTCGAGGGGGGCGGACACAGATACGCAGTATTTT
TRBV6-1,NA,TRBJ1-2,NA,CASREGGNYGYTF,TGTGCCAGCAGGGAAGGGGGGAACTATGGCTACACCTTC
TRBV9,NA,TRBJ2-7,NA,CASSGTGLPGVEQYF,TGTGCCAGCAGCGGGACCGGACTGCCTGGGGTGGAGCAGTACTTC
TRBV5-1,NA,TRBJ2-2,TRBD2,CASSPSGGNTGELFF,TGCGCCAGCAGTCCTAGCGGGGGGAACACCGGGGAGCTGTTTTTT
TRBV30,NA,TRBJ2-4,TRBD1,CAWSRGTGQNIQYF,TGTGCCTGGAGTCGGGGGACAGGTCAAAACATTCAGTACTTC
TRBV5-1,NA,TRBJ1-4,NA,CASSLRVDLGGSGGEKLFF,TGCGCCAGCAGCTTGCGAGTAGACCTCGGTGGATCGGGCGGTGAAAAACTGTTTTTT
TRBV27,NA,TRBJ1-1,TRBD1,CASSLRTGVLGTEAFF,TGTGCCAGCAGCCTCCGGACAGGGGTACTCGGGACTGAAGCTTTCTTT
TRBV19,NA,TRBJ1-5,TRBD1,CASSGRGRGNQPQHF,TGTGCCAGTAGTGGGAGGGGGCGAGGCAATCAGCCCCAGCATTTT
TRBV18,NA,TRBJ2-7,TRBD1,CASSLHSPGTGGNEQYF,TGTGCCAGCTCACTCCATTCGCCCGGGACAGGGGGGAACGAGCAGTACTTC
TRBV28,once,TRBJ2-1,TRBD1,CASSATGEPYNEQFF,TGTGCCAGCAGTGCAACAGGGGAACCGTACAATGAGCAGTTCTTC
TRBV28,NA,TRBJ2-7,NA,CASSLGGYEQYF,TGTGCCAGCAGTTTAGGGGGCTACGAGCAGTACTTC
TRBV5-1,NA,TRBJ1-6,NA,CASSLVGDYNSPLHF,TGCGCCAGCAGCTTGGTAGGGGACTATAATTCACCCCTCCACTTT
TRBV28,large,TRBJ1-6,TRBD1,CASSLSAGTGRSPLHF,TGTGCCAGCAGTTTATCGGCCGGGACAGGGCGATCACCCCTCCACTTT
TRBV9,NA,TRBJ1-1,NA,CASSSRTGNTEAFF,TGTGCCAGCAGCTCGAGGACCGGGAACACTGAAGCTTTCTTT
TRBV29-1,NA,TRBJ2-3,NA,CSVEMGYRKGLRTDTQYF,TGCAGCGTTGAAATGGGATACCGGAAGGGGCTTCGCACAGATACGCAGTATTTT
TRBV2,once,TRBJ2-2,NA,CASRTTGELFF,TGTGCCAGCAGGACCACCGGGGAGCTGTTTTTT
TRBV5-1,NA,TRBJ2-3,TRBD1,CASSPQGQSTDTQYF,TGCGCCAGCAGCCCACAGGGACAGTCCACAGATACGCAGTATTTT
TRBV12-5,NA,TRBJ2-3,TRBD1,CASGSNPGQRNEGADTQYF,TGTGCTAGTGGTTCAAACCCGGGACAGCGTAACGAGGGGGCAGATACGCAGTATTTT
TRBV7-8,NA,TRBJ2-7,NA,CASSLHGAGLAEQYF,TGTGCCAGCAGCTTACACGGGGCCGGTCTCGCGGAGCAGTACTTC
TRBV28,NA,TRBJ2-2,TRBD2,CASRERGANTGELFF,TGTGCCAGCAGGGAGCGGGGGGCCAACACCGGGGAGCTGTTTTTT
TRBV30,few,TRBJ1-1,NA,CAWSVSGYKNTEAFF,TGTGCCTGGAGTGTTTCGGGATACAAGAACACTGAAGCTTTCTTT
TRBV5-6,NA,TRBJ1-2,NA,CASSGGTEKNYGYTF,TGTGCCAGCAGCGGAGGGACGGAGAAGAACTATGGCTACACCTTC
TRBV28,NA,TRBJ2-3,NA,CASSLAGTGTDTQYF,TGTGCCAGCAGTTTGGCGGGGACGGGCACAGATACGCAGTATTTT
TRBV6-4,NA,TRBJ2-3,NA,CASSLLAPNTDTQYF,TGTGCCAGCAGTCTCCTAGCGCCGAACACAGATACGCAGTATTTT
TRBV23-1,NA,TRBJ1-5,NA,CASSQAFMGRFSNQPQHF,TGCGCCAGCAGTCAAGCGTTCATGGGAAGGTTTAGCAATCAGCCCCAGCATTTT
TRBV5-1,once,TRBJ2-5,NA,CASSLALEGGETQYF,TGCGCCAGCAGCTTGGCCTTAGAGGGGGGAGAGACCCAGTACTTC
TRBV5-1,NA,TRBJ2-2,TRBD1,CASSLRTGGPGELFF,TGCGCCAGCAGCTTGAGGACAGGGGGCCCCGGGGAGCTGTTTTTT
TRBV30,NA,TRBJ1-4,NA,CAWKGGFGPRTNEKLFF,TGTGCCTGGAAGGGGGGGTTTGGGCCAAGAACTAATGAAAAACTGTTTTTT
TRBV7-7,NA,TRBJ2-7,NA,CASSSVQGYEQYF,TGTGCCAGCAGCTCAGTACAGGGCTACGAGCAGTACTTC
TRBV20-1,once,TRBJ1-6,NA,CSARKNSPLHF,TGCAGTGCTAGAAAGAATTCACCCCTCCACTTT
TRBV7-9,NA,TRBJ2-3,NA,CASSSLGHLTDTQYF,TGTGCCAGCAGCTCTTTGGGACATCTCACAGATACGCAGTATTTT
TRBV10-3,NA,TRBJ2-3,TRBD2,CAISEGGLDPRADTQYF,TGTGCCATCAGTGAGGGAGGACTAGACCCCCGAGCAGATACGCAGTATTTT
TRBV5-1,NA,TRBJ2-5,NA,CASSLTGQGGETQYF,TGCGCCAGCAGCTTAACAGGGCAGGGCGGGGAGACCCAGTACTTC
TRBV7-9,NA,TRBJ1-4,NA,CASSFVRDGEKLFF,TGTGCCAGCAGCTTTGTCAGGGATGGGGAAAAACTGTTTTTT